Below are 28 T cell receptor beta chains sequenced from a single sample in a study of blood T cell repertoires in COVID-19. Produced via immunoSEQ multiplex PCR; TCRdb's table is partial and in-frame only. The data hold 250,000 to 300,000 clones, with 87% observed a single time. Sequencing was carried out using peripheral blood. The source of these receptors is a woman aged 45-59 years who had recovered from COVID-19.

The chain combines TRBV3-1 (or the pseudogene TRBV3-2) with TRBJ2-3; 12 bases are shared with TRBD2. The junction had 7 bases not matched to a gene; V was cut back by 3 bases and J by 3 bases. CDR3 size: 17 residues. CDR1 is LGHDT and CDR2 is YNNKEL in the germline V gene (reference sequence). The CDR3 sequence is CASSQEPTSGGTDTQYF. The CDR3 region has the DNA TGTGCCAGCAGCCAGGAACCTACTAGCGGGGGGACAGATACGCAGTATTTT.

The chain couples TRBV19 to TRBJ1-2, with a possible D match to TRBD1 (6 bases). This CDR3 comprises 16 residues. The germline V gene encodes CDR1 LNHDA and CDR2 SQIVND (reference sequence). V lost 5 bases to trimming and J lost 0 bases, with 16 bases between them. The CDR3 nucleotides read TGTGCCAGTAGTGGTATTGCAGGGGAAGCTAACTATGGCTACACCTTC. Protein product: CASSGIAGEANYGYTF. The variable domain in full, completed from reference TRBV19 and TRBJ1-2, reads DGGITQSPKYLFRKEGQNVTLSCEQNLNHDAMYWYRQDPGQGLRLIYYSQIVNDFQKGDIAEGYSVSREKKESFPLTVTSAQKNPTAFYLCASSGIAGEANYGYTFGSGTRLTVV.

The count of this clone is one. The chain is built from TRBV4-2 and TRBJ1-1; 8 nucleotides line up with TRBD1. This CDR3 has 15 amino acids. V lost 6 bases and J lost 3; bases outside the gene matches: 9. Germline loops: CDR1 LGHNA, CDR2 YNFKEQ. This CDR3 reads CASRRQGATYTEAFF. CDR3 coding DNA: TGTGCCAGCAGAAGGCAGGGGGCAACGTACACTGAAGCTTTCTTT.

The rearrangement joins TRBV13 to TRBJ1-2; 9 nucleotides line up with TRBD1. V lost 5 bases, J lost 5 bases, and 12 bases stayed unmatched. The CDR3 runs 16 residues. Germline assignment: CDR1 PRHDT and CDR2 FYEKMQ (reference sequence). The CDR3 region is CASSLSGTGLRYGYTF. The CDR3 DNA follows: TGTGCCAGCAGCCTTTCCGGGACAGGGCTAAGGTATGGCTACACCTTC. Full variable domain (outside the CDR3, taken from reference TRBV13 and TRBJ1-2): AAGVIQSPRHLIKEKRETATLKCYPIPRHDTVYWYQQGPGQDPQFLISFYEKMQSDKGSIPDRFSAQQFSDYHSELNMSSLELGDSALYFCASSLSGTGLRYGYTFGSGTRLTVV.

The chain couples TRBV5-5 to TRBJ2-2; 9 nucleotides match TRBD1. The CDR3 is 17 amino acids. Germline lookup yields CDR1 SGHKS and CDR2 YYEKEE (reference sequence). The V and J ends lost 2 bases and 2 bases, in that order; junction bases with no gene match: 7. The CDR3 reads CASSFPGTGLNTGELFF. The CDR3, as DNA: TGTGCCAGCAGCTTCCCCGGGACAGGGCTTAACACCGGGGAGCTGTTTTTT.

In DNA, the CDR3 is TGTGCCAGCAGCCTCCGGCTAGCGGGAGGGAGAGAGCAGTACTTC. This encodes CASSLRLAGGREQYF. The rearrangement uses TRBV28 and TRBJ2-7; TRBD2 agrees at 12 bases. From germline, CDR1 is MDHEN and CDR2 SYDVKM. The ends lost 6 bases at V and 7 bases at J; junction bases unmatched: 10. CDR3 length: 15 residues. Variable domain in full (rest from reference TRBV28 and TRBJ2-7): DVKVTQSSRYLVKRTGEKVFLECVQDMDHENMFWYRQDPGLGLRLIYFSYDVKMKEKGDIPEGYSVSREKKERFSLILESASTNQTSMYLCASSLRLAGGREQYFGPGTRLTVT.

This chain joins TRBV12-5 and TRBJ2-1; D is perhaps TRBD2 (5 bases). With 2 bases removed from V and 8 bases from J, the gap between germline ends came to 19 bases. Germline CDR1 LGHNT, CDR2 FRNRAP. The CDR3 loop spans 16 amino acids. In DNA, the CDR3 is TGTGCTAGTGGTTTGCAAATTGGGCCCGGGGAAGATGAGCAGTTCTTC. This gives the protein CASGLQIGPGEDEQFF.

The V and J genes are TRBV10-3 and TRBJ2-6; no clear D gene. V lost 0 bases and J lost 0, with 9 bases in between. The germline gives CDR1 ENHRY, CDR2 SYGVKD. This CDR3 region has 17 residues. In nucleotides, the CDR3 is TGTGCCATCAGTGAGTCGACAATTCTCTCTGGGGCCAACGTCCTGACTTTC. Protein: CAISESTILSGANVLTF.

The chain has TRBV27 and TRBJ2-3; 7 bases match TRBD2. In germline, CDR1 is MNHEY, CDR2 SMNVEV (reference sequence). This CDR3 spans 17 amino acids. V lost 2 bases to trimming and J lost 2 bases; unmatched junction nucleotides: 10. Written as DNA, the CDR3 is TGTGCCAGCAGTTTAATTCCCAGCGGGAACCCCACAGATACGCAGTATTTT. It translates to CASSLIPSGNPTDTQYF.

The genes are TRBV18 and TRBJ1-5, with 7 bases aligning to TRBD1. V gave up 6 bases and J gave up 0 bases; unmatched junction bases: 8. CDR3 length: 16 amino acids. CDR1 KGHSH and CDR2 LQKENI come from the germline V gene. This CDR3 is CASSDRAFNSNQPQHF. In DNA form, the CDR3 reads TGTGCCAGCTCCGACAGGGCCTTCAATAGCAATCAGCCCCAGCATTTT.

CDR3 sequence reads: CASSLTGGHYNEQFF. Written as DNA, the CDR3 is TGTGCCAGCAGCCTCACAGGGGGTCACTACAATGAGCAGTTCTTC. The genes are TRBV27 and TRBJ2-1, with TRBD1 identical over 8 bases. V shed 6 bases and J 3 bases; nucleotides not matched to a gene: 7. The CDR3 is made up of 15 amino acids. CDR1 MNHEY and CDR2 SMNVEV come from the germline V gene (reference sequence).

The chain joins TRBV5-5 to TRBJ2-3; 10 bases map to TRBD2. The CDR3 runs to 16 residues. The germline V gene encodes CDR1 SGHKS and CDR2 YYEKEE (reference sequence). Trimming removed 4 bases from V and 3 bases from J; junction bases left unmatched: 8. The CDR3: CASSLRLAGATDTQYF. The CDR3 DNA reads as TGTGCCAGCAGCCTTAGGCTAGCGGGGGCTACAGATACGCAGTATTTT. Full variable domain (missing parts from reference TRBV5-5 and TRBJ2-3): DAGVTQSPTHLIKTRGQQVTLRCSPISGHKSVSWYQQVLGQGPQFIFQYYEKEERGRGNFPDRFSARQFPNYSSELNVNALLLGDSALYLCASSLRLAGATDTQYFGPGTRLTVL.

This clone was seen a single time. CDR3 in amino acids: CASRLADTQYF. CDR3 nucleotide sequence: TGCGCCAGCAGGCTCGCGGATACGCAGTATTTT. This rearrangement joins TRBV5-1 to TRBJ2-3; no reliable D call. The CDR3 length is 11 residues. V was trimmed by 5 bases and J by 6 bases, leaving 7 bases between them. Germline-derived CDR1 and CDR2 are SGHRS and YFSETQ.

In its sample, this clone was seen once. V is TRBV6-5 and J is TRBJ2-3; no firm D call. CDR1 is MNHEY, CDR2 SVGAGI, per germline. Trimming left V 4 bases short and J 5 bases short, with 13 bases between. The CDR3 is 14 residues long. DNA for the CDR3: TGTGCCAGCAGTTCCCTCTTTTCGGGAGATACGCAGTATTTT. This sequence encodes CASSSLFSGDTQYF.

V and J are TRBV19 and TRBJ2-1; 11 bases line up with TRBD2. Germline lookup yields CDR1 LNHDA and CDR2 SQIVND (reference sequence). The length of the CDR3 is 15 residues. J lost 6 bases, V lost 6 bases, and 7 bases had no gene match. The CDR3 reads CASRDLAGGSNEQFF. DNA for the CDR3: TGTGCCAGTAGAGATCTAGCGGGGGGAAGCAATGAGCAGTTCTTC.

J is TRBJ1-3 and V is TRBV27; no reliable D call. CDR3 length: 8 amino acids. CDR1 MNHEY and CDR2 SMNVEV come from the germline V gene (reference sequence). The germline V and J ends were trimmed by 6 bases and 14 bases, with 5 bases remaining between them. CDR3 residues: CASSPVYF. Written as DNA, the CDR3 is TGTGCCAGCAGCCCCGTATATTTT.

This clone was seen only once. The rearrangement uses TRBV29-1 and TRBJ2-1; TRBD1 might be the D (5 bases). Trimming took off 6 bases at V and 0 bases at J, with 9 bases between the two ends. Germline lookup yields CDR1 SQVTM and CDR2 ANQGSEA. CDR3 size: 13 residues. The CDR3: CSVDKSSYNEQFF. Here the CDR3 DNA reads TGCAGCGTGGACAAGAGCTCCTACAATGAGCAGTTCTTC.

This chain links TRBV20-1 with TRBJ2-7; TRBD2 might be the D (6 bases). Per germline, CDR1 DFQATT and CDR2 SNEGSKA (reference sequence). The CDR3 sequence is 14 residues long. Trimming took off 3 bases at V and 7 bases at J, with 19 bases between the two ends. Written as DNA, the CDR3 is TGCAGTGCTAGTTCGGGAGATTGGGCGTGGGAGCAGTACTTC. It specifies CSASSGDWAWEQYF.

The V and J genes are TRBV9 and TRBJ1-1, with D perhaps matching TRBD1 (5 bases). V shed 0 bases and J shed 7 bases, with 10 bases lying between them. From germline, CDR1 is SGDLS and CDR2 YYNGEE. There are 13 residues in the CDR3. This CDR3 is CASSVGLGDEAFF. The CDR3 nucleotides read TGTGCCAGCAGCGTAGGGTTAGGGGATGAAGCTTTCTTT.

This chain links TRBV6-5 with TRBJ1-1; 8 bases fit TRBD1. CDR1 and CDR2 (germline): MNHEY, SVGAGI. The CDR3 is made up of 13 amino acids. Germline trimming cut 6 bases from V and 6 bases from J; bases unmatched to any gene: 6. This CDR3 is CASSTGGLPEAFF. CDR3 nucleotide sequence: TGTGCCAGCAGCACAGGGGGATTACCTGAAGCTTTCTTT.

This rearrangement joins TRBV5-5 to TRBJ2-3, with 7 bases lining up with TRBD2. J gave up 2 bases and V 1 base, and 4 bases lay outside the gene matches. The V gene's germline CDR1 is SGHKS and CDR2 YYEKEE (reference sequence). This CDR3 contains 15 residues. CDR3 DNA: TGTGCCAGCAGCTTGCTCGGGGGGTTCACAGATACGCAGTATTTT. This translates into CASSLLGGFTDTQYF.

This clone has more than one count but fewer than ten. The chain recombines TRBV7-2 with TRBJ2-7; TRBD2 aligns across 16 bases. Per germline, CDR1 SGHTA and CDR2 FQGNSA. The CDR3 contains 19 residues. V was pared by 4 bases and J by 2 bases, with 11 bases of the junction left unmatched. The CDR3, as DNA: TGTGCCAGCAGCTCCACCGGGACTAGCGGGAGGGGGCTAACCTACGAGCAGTACTTC. Translating gives CASSSTGTSGRGLTYEQYF.

CDR3: CASSLHRGLSSGNTIYF. CDR3 DNA: TGTGCCAGCTCACTTCACAGGGGCCTTAGCTCTGGAAACACCATATATTTT. The rearrangement uses TRBV18 and TRBJ1-3; 7 bases match TRBD1. The trim removed 4 bases at V and 0 bases at J, leaving 9 bases unmatched. Germline CDR1 KGHSH, CDR2 LQKENI. This CDR3 comprises 17 residues.

This chain connects TRBV23-1 to TRBJ1-3; TRBD1 matches at 9 bases. TRBV23-1 is annotated as an ORF whose role is uncertain. The J segment lost 0 bases and the V segment lost 4 bases, leaving 13 bases of the junction unmatched. The length of the CDR3 is 19 residues. This CDR3 reads CASSRAHRGLEYSGNTIYF. The CDR3 DNA sequence: TGCGCCAGCAGTCGAGCCCACAGGGGGCTCGAGTACTCTGGAAACACCATATATTTT.

This rearrangement joins TRBV29-1 to TRBJ1-2; 8 nucleotides match TRBD1. Germline V gene sequence: CDR1 SQVTM, CDR2 ANQGSEA. Trimming took 4 bases from V and 4 from J; bases not matched to a gene: 11. The CDR3 covers 15 residues. CDR3 amino acids: CSVVARGQRSYGYTF. CDR3 in DNA: TGCAGCGTTGTTGCCAGGGGGCAGAGGAGCTATGGCTACACCTTC.

This clone was recorded a few times. V and J are TRBV5-1 and TRBJ2-5; D possibly corresponds to TRBD2 (5 bases). CDR3 length: 14 residues. V gave up 5 bases and J gave up 1 base, with 12 bases separating them. The V gene's germline CDR1 is SGHRS and CDR2 YFSETQ. CDR3 nucleotide sequence: TGCGCCAGCAGTCAGAGGGCGACCCAAGAGACCCAGTACTTC. It is translated as CASSQRATQETQYF. Supplemented by reference TRBV5-1 and TRBJ2-5, the full variable domain reads KAGVTQTPRYLIKTRGQQVTLSCSPISGHRSVSWYQQTPGQGLQFLFEYFSETQRNKGNFPGRFSGRQFSNSRSEMNVSTLELGDSALYLCASSQRATQETQYFGPGTRLLVL.

The V and J genes are TRBV4-1 and TRBJ1-6; D is possibly TRBD1 (6 bases). V lost 4 bases to trimming and J lost 10 bases, with 26 bases between them. The CDR3 totals 18 residues. Germline V gene sequence: CDR1 MGHRA, CDR2 YSYEKL. As DNA, the CDR3 is TGCGCCAGCAGCCCGTTCCCCTTCGAAAACAGGGAGAACTCACCCCTCCACTTT. Protein sequence: CASSPFPFENRENSPLHF.

The chain combines TRBV5-1 with TRBJ1-4; D ambiguous. CDR3 length: 14 residues. The V gene's germline CDR1 is SGHRS and CDR2 YFSETQ. Trimming shortened V by 1 base and J by 4 bases, and 8 bases separated the two germline ends. The CDR3, as DNA: TGCGCCAGCAGCTTGTTCGGGAATAATGAAAAACTGTTTTTT. It is translated as CASSLFGNNEKLFF.